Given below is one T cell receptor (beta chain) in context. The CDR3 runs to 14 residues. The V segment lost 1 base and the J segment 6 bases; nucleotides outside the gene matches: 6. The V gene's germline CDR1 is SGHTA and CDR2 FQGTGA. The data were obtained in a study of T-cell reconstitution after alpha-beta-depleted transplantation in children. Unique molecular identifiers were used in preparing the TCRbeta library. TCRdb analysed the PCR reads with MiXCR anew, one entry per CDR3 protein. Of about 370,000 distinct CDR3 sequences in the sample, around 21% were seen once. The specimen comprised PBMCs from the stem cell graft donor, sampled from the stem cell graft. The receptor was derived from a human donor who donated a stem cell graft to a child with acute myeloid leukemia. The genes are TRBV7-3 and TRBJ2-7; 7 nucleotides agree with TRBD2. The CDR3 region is CASSLRGREGEQYF. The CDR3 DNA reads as TGTGCCAGCAGCTTAAGGGGCAGGGAGGGCGAGCAGTACTTC.